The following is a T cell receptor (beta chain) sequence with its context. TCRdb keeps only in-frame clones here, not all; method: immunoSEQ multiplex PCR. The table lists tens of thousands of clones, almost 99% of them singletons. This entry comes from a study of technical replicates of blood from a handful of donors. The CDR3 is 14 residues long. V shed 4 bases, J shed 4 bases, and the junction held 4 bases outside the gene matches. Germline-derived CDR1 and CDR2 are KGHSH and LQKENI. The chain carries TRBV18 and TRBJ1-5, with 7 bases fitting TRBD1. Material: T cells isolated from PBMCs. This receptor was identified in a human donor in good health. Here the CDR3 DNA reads TGTGCCAGCTCACTCTTGGACAGGAATCAGCCCCAGCATTTT. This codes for CASSLLDRNQPQHF.